The 28 T cell receptor beta chains given below trace back to one sample, sequenced in a study of blood T cell repertoires in COVID-19 (dated by TCRdb to about 2020). The receptor library was made with the immunoSEQ multiplex PCR assay. TCRdb stores this immuneACCESS table with in-frame sequences only. Part of the clones is absent; in the studies checked, under half of the shortfall reflects unresolved V genes, and no reason is known for the rest. The sample table holds approximately 72,000 clones, of which roughly nine tenths were seen once. The biggest ten clones account for under 15% of the sample. The material sequenced was peripheral blood. The receptors shown here come from a woman aged 55-70 years with acute or convalescent COVID-19.

The chain joins TRBV5-1 to TRBJ2-7; 8 nucleotides agree with TRBD1. Germline values: CDR1 SGHRS, CDR2 YFSETQ. The CDR3 spans 14 residues. V shed 7 bases, J shed 4 bases, and the junction held 10 bases outside the gene matches. In DNA, the CDR3 is TGCGCCAGCCGGCCATTGGACAGGGTGTACGAGCAGTACTTC. Protein product: CASRPLDRVYEQYF. Complete variable domain (other parts from reference TRBV5-1 and TRBJ2-7): KAGVTQTPRYLIKTRGQQVTLSCSPISGHRSVSWYQQTPGQGLQFLFEYFSETQRNKGNFPGRFSGRQFSNSRSEMNVSTLELGDSALYLCASRPLDRVYEQYFGPGTRLTVT.

The chain uses TRBV11-3 and TRBJ2-3; TRBD1 is a possible D gene (5 bases). The CDR3 runs 14 residues. Between the trimmed V and J ends, which lost 5 bases and 4 bases, there was a span of 13 bases. In germline, CDR1 is SGHNT, CDR2 YENEEA. The CDR3 nucleotides are TGTGCCAGCAGCCGTGGGCAGGGCCCAGATACGCAGTATTTT. This encodes CASSRGQGPDTQYF.

This clone has a single count. The chain recombines TRBV7-2 with TRBJ2-7, with TRBD2 matching over 7 bases. The V gene's germline CDR1 is SGHTA and CDR2 FQGNSA. This CDR3 has 14 amino acids. V lost 4 bases, J lost 7 bases, and 10 bases stayed unmatched. The CDR3 region is CASSSPSGSREQYF. CDR3 DNA sequence: TGTGCCAGCAGCTCCCCTAGCGGCTCAAGAGAGCAGTACTTC.

This chain links TRBV24-1 with TRBJ2-1; 16 positions agree with TRBD2. The CDR3 runs 18 residues. Germline V gene sequence: CDR1 KGHDR, CDR2 SFDVKD. The trim removed 2 bases at V and 7 bases at J, leaving 7 bases unmatched. The CDR3 region has the DNA TGTGCCACCAGTGATTCCGGGACTAGCGGGGGGGCAAGGAATGAGCAGTTCTTC. Amino acid sequence: CATSDSGTSGGARNEQFF.

This clone has just one count. The genes are TRBV2 and TRBJ1-1; possible D gene TRBD1, 5 bases. Trimming took off 7 bases at V and 4 bases at J, with 10 bases between the two ends. Germline CDR1 SNHLY, CDR2 FYNNEI. This CDR3 has 12 residues. This CDR3 reads CASTGFRTEAFF. CDR3 coding DNA: TGTGCCAGCACAGGGTTTCGCACTGAAGCTTTCTTT. The complete variable domain, with remaining parts taken from reference TRBV2 and TRBJ1-1, reads EPEVTQTPSHQVTQMGQEVILRCVPISNHLYFYWYRQILGQKVEFLVSFYNNEISEKSEIFDDQFSVERPDGSNFTLKIRSTKLEDSAMYFCASTGFRTEAFFGQGTRLTVV.

The chain links TRBV3-1 (or the pseudogene TRBV3-2) to TRBJ1-3, with 9 positions matching TRBD1. Germline assignment: CDR1 LGHDT and CDR2 YNNKEL (reference sequence). The CDR3 sequence is 15 residues long. Trimming cost V 3 bases and J 2 bases; bases outside gene matches: 2. CDR3 coding DNA: TGTGCCAGCAGCCACGGGACAGGGACTGGAAACACCATATATTTT. It codes for CASSHGTGTGNTIYF.

The chain is built from TRBV9 and TRBJ2-7; TRBD2 agrees at 13 bases. The CDR3 sequence is 14 residues long. CDR1 is SGDLS, CDR2 YYNGEE, per germline. V lost 4 bases and J lost 6; bases outside the gene matches: 4. The CDR3, as DNA: TGTGCCAGCAGCCCTGGACTAGCGGGGGTCGAGCAGTACTTC. Protein product: CASSPGLAGVEQYF.

V usage is TRBV12-3 or TRBV12-4 and J usage is TRBJ2-5; TRBD2 agrees at 7 bases. This CDR3 region has 13 residues. The V gene end was trimmed by 6 bases and the J gene end by 2 bases; junction bases not matched to a gene: 3. The DNA of the CDR3 is TGTGCCAGCAGCCCCGGGAGGCAAGAGACCCAGTACTTC. Amino acid sequence: CASSPGRQETQYF.

The chain is built from TRBV11-2 and TRBJ2-4, with D perhaps matching TRBD1 (6 bases). This CDR3 has 13 amino acids. Looked up from germline, CDR1 is SGHAT and CDR2 is FQNNGV. Trimming took 5 bases from V and 6 from J, leaving 11 bases between them. CDR3 loop: CASSADRLNIQYF. CDR3 nucleotides: TGTGCCAGCAGCGCCGACAGGTTAAACATTCAGTACTTC.

This sequence joins TRBV27 and TRBJ1-1; D gene ambiguous. V was trimmed by 6 bases and J by 0 bases, leaving 8 bases between them. The CDR3 is 13 amino acids. Germline CDR1 and CDR2: MNHEY and SMNVEV (reference sequence). The CDR3, as DNA: TGTGCCAGCAGCTTCAGGATGAACACTGAAGCTTTCTTT. Protein: CASSFRMNTEAFF.

The chain carries TRBV5-1 and TRBJ2-7; D is perhaps TRBD2 (5 bases). Germline-derived CDR1 and CDR2 are SGHRS and YFSETQ. This CDR3 contains 15 residues. Trimming cost V 0 bases and J 0 bases, with 10 bases left between them. CDR3 in amino acids: CASSLVSGVSYEQYF. Here the CDR3 DNA reads TGCGCCAGCAGCTTGGTCAGCGGCGTCTCCTACGAGCAGTACTTC.

This clone came up a few times. V usage is TRBV14 and J usage is TRBJ1-6; weak D call: TRBD1 (5 bases). The CDR3 loop spans 15 amino acids. CDR1 is SGHDN, CDR2 FVKESK, per germline. V was pared by 2 bases and J by 7 bases, with 12 bases between. This CDR3 reads CASSQLRAENSPLHF. In DNA, the CDR3 is TGTGCCAGCAGCCAACTCAGGGCGGAGAATTCACCCCTCCACTTT.

The sample holds a few counts of this clone. This chain uses TRBV19 with TRBJ1-2; D uncertain. CDR3 length: 13 residues. Germline values: CDR1 LNHDA, CDR2 SQIVND (reference sequence). Trimming pared 5 bases from V and 8 bases from J, leaving 15 bases between. The CDR3 DNA reads TGTGCCAGTAGTCTCGGGAGGGAACGGGGCTACACCTTC. Translated, it gives CASSLGRERGYTF.

The V and J genes are TRBV29-1 and TRBJ2-2, with 7 bases lining up with TRBD1. J was trimmed by 3 bases and V by 6 bases; bases with no gene match: 13. CDR3 length equals 16 residues. From germline, CDR1 is SQVTM and CDR2 ANQGSEA. CDR3: CSVAGLTGPYTGELFF. DNA of the CDR3: TGCAGCGTGGCCGGACTGACAGGGCCCTACACCGGGGAGCTGTTTTTT.

V usage is TRBV5-4 and J usage is TRBJ2-7; TRBD1 agrees at 8 bases. The germline V gene encodes CDR1 SGHNT and CDR2 YYREEE (reference sequence). The CDR3 totals 15 residues. Trimming took 0 bases from V and 2 from J; bases not matched to a gene: 4. The CDR3 DNA sequence: TGTGCCAGCAGCTTGGAGCAGGGGGCGGCCTACGAGCAGTACTTC. Translating it yields CASSLEQGAAYEQYF. Full variable domain (missing parts from reference TRBV5-4 and TRBJ2-7): ETGVTQSPTHLIKTRGQQVTLRCSSQSGHNTVSWYQQALGQGPQFIFQYYREEENGRGNFPPRFSGLQFPNYSSELNVNALELDDSALYLCASSLEQGAAYEQYFGPGTRLTVT.

V gene TRBV11-1 combines with J gene TRBJ2-5, with D tentatively TRBD2 (9 bases). Germline CDR1 and CDR2: SGHAT and FQDESV (reference sequence). V lost 5 bases, J lost 5 bases, and 21 bases lay in between. This CDR3 comprises 16 residues. Here the CDR3 DNA reads TGTGCCAGCAGCACCAGGGGGCGGGGGGGCCAGGAGACCCAGTACTTC. Its translation: CASSTRGRGGQETQYF. The full variable domain, completed using reference TRBV11-1 and TRBJ2-5, is EAEVAQSPRYKITEKSQAVAFWCDPISGHATLYWYRQILGQGPELLVQFQDESVVDDSQLPKDRFSAERLKGVDSTLKIQPAELGDSAMYLCASSTRGRGGQETQYFGPGTRLLVL.

This clone was observed a handful of times. This sequence joins TRBV7-8 and TRBJ2-1; D possibly corresponds to TRBD2 (6 bases). CDR1 and CDR2 from the germline V gene are SGHVS and FQNEAQ. This CDR3 comprises 15 residues. Trimming shortened V by 1 base and J by 8 bases, and 15 bases separated the two germline ends. The CDR3 region has the DNA TGTGCCAGCAGCTTAGAACTAGCTACTACACATGAGCAGTTCTTC. It codes for CASSLELATTHEQFF.

The chain couples TRBV10-3 to TRBJ1-2; the D gene is possibly TRBD1 (6 bases). The CDR3 spans 15 residues. Trimming removed 6 bases from V and 4 bases from J, with 18 bases in between. CDR1 and CDR2 (germline): ENHRY, SYGVKD. As DNA, the CDR3 is TGTGCCATCAGCGCTGGCCAAGGGGGAATCTATGGCTACACCTTC. Its protein product is CAISAGQGGIYGYTF.

V is TRBV19 and J is TRBJ1-5; no firm D call. Germline CDR1 and CDR2: LNHDA and SQIVND (reference sequence). V lost 6 bases and J lost 7, with 16 bases in between. The CDR3 has 14 residues. In DNA form, the CDR3 reads TGTGCCAGTAGCGTCACGGGCGGAGGACAGCCCCAGCATTTT. It codes for CASSVTGGGQPQHF. The full variable domain, completed using reference TRBV19 and TRBJ1-5, is DGGITQSPKYLFRKEGQNVTLSCEQNLNHDAMYWYRQDPGQGLRLIYYSQIVNDFQKGDIAEGYSVSREKKESFPLTVTSAQKNPTAFYLCASSVTGGGQPQHFGDGTRLSIL.

The chain is built from TRBV6-6 and TRBJ2-1; tentatively, D is TRBD1 (6 bases). Germline CDR1 and CDR2: MNHNY and SVGAGI (reference sequence). Trimming removed 6 bases from V and 1 base from J, with 13 bases in between. There are 15 residues in the CDR3. Written as DNA, the CDR3 is TGTGCCAGCAGCCAGGGGTTTGAGTCCTACAATGAGCAGTTCTTC. This sequence encodes CASSQGFESYNEQFF.

The rearrangement joins TRBV5-1 to TRBJ2-7; 8 bases fit TRBD1. The CDR3 has 14 amino acids. Per germline, CDR1 SGHRS and CDR2 YFSETQ. The junction had 10 bases not matched to a gene; V was cut back by 4 bases and J by 7 bases. The CDR3 nucleotides read TGCGCCAGCAGCCCGACAGGGGCCAGGGGGGAGCAGTACTTC. Protein product: CASSPTGARGEQYF.

The CDR3: CAISESSGEINYGYTF. The CDR3 nucleotides read TGTGCCATCAGTGAGTCGAGTGGGGAGATTAACTATGGCTACACCTTC. The rearrangement uses TRBV10-3 and TRBJ1-2; no clear D. The CDR3 sequence is 16 residues long. Germline loops: CDR1 ENHRY, CDR2 SYGVKD. V dropped 0 bases and J dropped 1 base, with 12 bases sitting between them.

The chain joins TRBV18 to TRBJ2-5; a weak D match, TRBD1 (6 bases). Trimming pared 8 bases from V and 0 bases from J, leaving 13 bases between. The CDR3 contains 14 residues. CDR1 is KGHSH and CDR2 is LQKENI in the germline V gene. DNA of the CDR3: TGTGCCAGCGGTGGACAGTCGTACCAAGAGACCCAGTACTTC. It translates to CASGGQSYQETQYF.

This chain connects TRBV6-5 to TRBJ2-5; 7 bases align to TRBD1. The V gene end was trimmed by 5 bases and the J gene end by 5 bases; junction bases not matched to a gene: 5. The CDR3 consists of 13 residues. Germline-derived CDR1 and CDR2 are MNHEY and SVGAGI. The CDR3 loop reads CASSLGGWETQYF. The CDR3 nucleotides are TGTGCCAGCAGTCTAGGGGGCTGGGAGACCCAGTACTTC.

V usage is TRBV3-1 (or the pseudogene TRBV3-2) and J usage is TRBJ1-5; possibly TRBD1 for D (6 bases). This CDR3 has 14 residues. Trimming removed 3 bases at V and 3 bases at J, with 9 bases between. Per germline, CDR1 LGHDT and CDR2 YNNKEL (reference sequence). The CDR3 nucleotides read TGTGCCAGCAGCCATGGACAGAACAATCAGCCCCAGCATTTT. Its protein is CASSHGQNNQPQHF.

In its sample, this clone ranks as medium-sized. V and J are TRBV3-1 (or the pseudogene TRBV3-2) and TRBJ1-2; D is undetermined. Germline CDR1 and CDR2: LGHDT and YNNKEL (reference sequence). Deletions cut 4 bases from V and 8 bases from J, with 11 bases between. The CDR3 length is 12 residues. The chain's CDR3 is CASSPVTGGYTF. The CDR3 DNA follows: TGTGCCAGCAGCCCTGTAACCGGGGGCTACACCTTC.

This chain uses TRBV7-8 with TRBJ2-7; 10 bases are a match to TRBD2. Trimming at V came to 5 bases and at J to 6 bases, leaving 4 bases not matched to a gene. The CDR3 sequence is 13 residues long. The germline CDR1 and CDR2 sequences are SGHVS and FQNEAQ. In nucleotides, the CDR3 is TGTGCCAGCAGCCGAAGCGGGGGGGCCGAGCAGTACTTC. Its translation: CASSRSGGAEQYF.

This clone occurred a few times. The chain has TRBV3-1 (or the pseudogene TRBV3-2) and TRBJ1-1, with D maybe TRBD1 (5 bases). The V end lost 1 base, the J end lost 1 base, and 7 bases lay between the germline ends. The CDR3 covers 14 residues. Germline V gene lookup returns CDR1 LGHDT and CDR2 YNNKEL (reference sequence). CDR3 amino acids: CASSQADRNTEAFF. The DNA for the CDR3 is TGTGCCAGCAGCCAAGCTGACAGGAACACTGAAGCTTTCTTT.